This TCR beta chain was sequenced in a study of T cell responses to AZD1222 COVID-19 vaccine. Study-wide context: Pooled together were second doses at about 4 or about 12 weeks.

General observations from the study: Unmutated variant regions are reportedly the target of nearly half of TCRs that are spike-specific.

Concerning this clone itself: Its target is not known.

The V gene's germline CDR1 is LGHNA and CDR2 YSLEER. Deletions cut 3 bases from V and 4 bases from J, with 9 bases between. This CDR3 is built from 13 residues. Sequencing was performed with immunoSEQ multiplex PCR; in TCRdb, only in-frame clones are kept and a portion is missing. This sample has over 100,000 clones; about 89% occur once, and the top ten carry approximately 4.5%. The TCR was taken from an adult in good health. The sequenced sample was peripheral blood, obtained on day 0 of AZD1222 vaccination. The chain joins TRBV4-3 to TRBJ1-1, with D unresolved. The CDR3 region has the DNA TGCGCCAGCAGCCAGTCCGGGGTCACTGAAGCTTTCTTT. It encodes CASSQSGVTEAFF.